This T cell receptor (beta chain) was recovered during a study of sequential checkpoint blockade in melanoma. Clones were sequenced by immunoSEQ multiplex PCR, and TCRdb holds only the in-frame ones, with some missing. This sample has over 4,000 clones, with about 24% found just once. Treatment specified: randomized to nivolumab then ipilimumab (arm A) or the reverse (arm B). The sample was tumor tissue (inferred from file names), taken from a patient given nivolumab and ipilimumab in sequence. This TCR was sampled from a human donor with melanoma.

The CDR3 protein is CASSPDGDSYEQYF. CDR3 in DNA: TGTGCCAGTAGTCCCGACGGGGACTCCTACGAGCAGTACTTC. The chain couples TRBV19 to TRBJ2-7; a weak D match, TRBD2 (5 bases). Germline assignment: CDR1 LNHDA and CDR2 SQIVND (reference sequence). V was cut by 5 bases and J by 0 bases, with 11 bases left in between. This CDR3 region has 14 residues.